Each of the 13 T cell receptor beta chains below was sequenced from the same sample in a study of shared clonotypes between healthy human individuals. Only in-frame clones appear in the TCRdb table, and some are missing; sequencing was by immunoSEQ multiplex PCR. Of approximately 98,000 clones in the sample, about 71% were seen once. Sequences were obtained from memory CD8+ T cells sorted from blood. Stated subset: CD45RO+ cells pooled with CCR7-negative TemRA cells. The origin of the receptors is a woman younger than 45 in good health.

This clone was picked up a small number of times. The chain is built from TRBV6-4 and TRBJ2-3; D remains ambiguous. Germline V gene data show CDR1 as MRHNA and CDR2 as SNTAGT. CDR3 length: 15 residues. The V and J ends lost 0 bases and 0 bases respectively, with 7 bases between them. The CDR3 bases are TGTGCCAGCAGTGACTCAGAGGCCAGCACAGATACGCAGTATTTT. Translating it yields CASSDSEASTDTQYF.

The chain has TRBV30 and TRBJ2-1; D is perhaps TRBD2 (6 bases). The CDR3 has 11 residues. Deletions cut 3 bases from V and 12 bases from J, with 12 bases between. The germline gives CDR1 GTSNPN, CDR2 SVGIG (reference sequence). As DNA, the CDR3 is TGTGCCTGGAGATACGGGGGTCCGCAGTTCTTC. As protein: CAWRYGGPQFF.

The V gene is TRBV4-2, the J gene TRBJ2-2; D not resolved. This CDR3 has 15 amino acids. V was clipped by 0 bases and J by 4 bases, with 9 bases between them. CDR1 and CDR2 (germline): LGHNA, YNFKEQ. Here the CDR3 DNA reads TGTGCCAGCAGCCAAGATCTTGGGGTCACCGGGGAGCTGTTTTTT. Translated, it gives CASSQDLGVTGELFF.

This clone was recorded once. J is TRBJ2-7 and V is TRBV25-1; D is perhaps TRBD1 or TRBD2 (5 bases each). CDR1 and CDR2 from the germline V gene are MGHDK and SYGVNS. V dropped 3 bases and J dropped 0 bases, with 18 bases sitting between them. The CDR3 extends over 17 amino acids. CDR3 sequence reads: CASSEYQEDKSSYEQYF. CDR3 sequence (DNA): TGTGCCAGCAGTGAGTATCAGGAGGACAAGAGCTCCTACGAGCAGTACTTC.

The rearrangement links TRBV30 to TRBJ1-1; no clear D. This CDR3 has 14 amino acids. Deletions cut 0 bases from V and 1 base from J, with 9 bases between. From germline, CDR1 is GTSNPN and CDR2 SVGIG (reference sequence). In DNA form, the CDR3 reads TGTGCCTGGAGTGTAGTTCCCTCGAACACTGAAGCTTTCTTT. This codes for CAWSVVPSNTEAFF.

The chain uses TRBV7-9 and TRBJ2-7; unclear D gene. The V gene lost 6 bases and the J gene lost 0 bases, with 9 bases spanning the gap. Germline-derived CDR1 and CDR2 are SEHNR and FQNEAQ (reference sequence). This CDR3 contains 13 residues. The CDR3 region is CASSPQISYEQYF. Here the CDR3 DNA reads TGTGCCAGCAGTCCACAAATCTCCTACGAGCAGTACTTC. The variable domain in full, completed from reference TRBV7-9 and TRBJ2-7, reads DTGVSQNPRHKITKRGQNVTFRCDPISEHNRLYWYRQTLGQGPEFLTYFQNEAQLEKSRLLSDRFSAERPKGSFSTLEIQRTEQGDSAMYLCASSPQISYEQYFGPGTRLTVT.

V gene TRBV27 combines with J gene TRBJ2-7; D ambiguous. CDR3 length: 14 residues. CDR1 and CDR2 from the germline V gene are MNHEY and SMNVEV (reference sequence). Trimming removed 8 bases at V and 4 bases at J, with 18 bases between. The CDR3: CASRPVDGYYEQYF. As DNA, the CDR3 is TGTGCCAGCCGGCCAGTGGACGGTTATTACGAGCAGTACTTC.

The rearrangement joins TRBV4-1 to TRBJ1-1; no clear D. The V end was cut by 9 bases, the J end by 2 bases, with 19 bases between. Germline V gene lookup returns CDR1 MGHRA and CDR2 YSYEKL. The CDR3 is made up of 15 amino acids. CDR3 in DNA: TGCGCCAGTAGCAACCACGGTACGGCCAACACTGAAGCTTTCTTT. Amino acid sequence: CASSNHGTANTEAFF.

The chain combines TRBV19 with TRBJ2-1, with D tentatively TRBD1 (5 bases). Trimming pared 6 bases from V and 5 bases from J, leaving 26 bases between. The V gene's germline CDR1 is LNHDA and CDR2 SQIVND (reference sequence). There are 18 residues in the CDR3. The CDR3 nucleotides read TGTGCCAGTAGGTCGACAGTACTCACGATTGACCAGAACAATGAGCAGTTCTTC. This gives the protein CASRSTVLTIDQNNEQFF.

About this clone: A far larger clone is off by one base, so a read error is likely. This rearrangement joins TRBV15 to TRBJ2-7, with 9 nucleotides matching TRBD1. The CDR3 consists of 16 residues. CDR1 is LNHNV, CDR2 YYDKDF, per germline (reference sequence). Unmatched junction bases numbered 11, after V lost 3 bases and J lost 5 bases. Here the CDR3 DNA reads TGTGCCACCAGCAGCGCATTCGGGACAGGGAGCCACGAGCAGTACTTC. It yields the protein CATSSAFGTGSHEQYF.

This clone was counted only a few times. At one end, the junction sequence differs from germline, possibly due to a read error. This chain uses TRBV6-5 with TRBJ2-7, with 7 bases matching TRBD2. The CDR3 covers 14 residues. The germline V gene has CDR1 MNHEY and CDR2 SVGAGI. In nucleotides, the CDR3 is TGTGCCATCAGTGGCCGAGAGGGGCTAGCGGTCTCATACTTC. It is translated as CAISGREGLAVSYF.

V and J are TRBV30 and TRBJ2-5; 11 bases agree with TRBD2. From germline, CDR1 is GTSNPN and CDR2 SVGIG (reference sequence). This CDR3 comprises 14 residues. Germline trimming cut 0 bases from V and 4 bases from J; bases unmatched to any gene: 1. DNA for the CDR3: TGTGCCTGGAGTGTGCTAGCGGGAGGAGAGACCCAGTACTTC. Amino acid sequence: CAWSVLAGGETQYF.

This clone showed up just once. This chain connects TRBV7-6 to TRBJ2-7, with D perhaps assigned TRBD1 or TRBD2 (6 bases each). The CDR3 runs 14 residues. Per germline, CDR1 SGHVS and CDR2 FNYEAQ. Between the trimmed V and J ends, which lost 2 bases and 3 bases, there was a span of 11 bases. The CDR3 DNA follows: TGTGCCAGCAGCTTACTGGCGGGACACTACGAGCAGTACTTC. It codes for CASSLLAGHYEQYF.